One and the same sample provided the 26 T cell receptor beta chains below, sequenced in a study of neurological immune-mediated disorders. TCRdb independently ran MiXCR on the 5' RACE reads; one entry per CDR3 protein. The sample has tens of thousands of distinct CDR3 sequences; under 13% are singletons. Sequences were obtained from PBMCs. These receptors originate from a man aged 70 or older with HTLV-1-associated myelopathy (HAM/TSP).

This clonotype was found many times. The V call is TRBV27, the J call TRBJ2-1; 7 bases match TRBD2. The CDR3 has 15 amino acids. Germline assignment: CDR1 MNHEY and CDR2 SMNVEV (reference sequence). The J segment lost 10 bases and the V segment lost 7 bases, leaving 16 bases of the junction unmatched. The CDR3 protein is CASTRDYIQIGEQFF. As DNA, the CDR3 is TGTGCCAGCACCCGGGACTACATCCAAATAGGGGAGCAGTTCTTC.

This clonotype was seen at least ten times. In DNA, the CDR3 is TGTGCCAGCAGCTCTGCCCACGTAGGGGGAGGCCAAGAGACCCAGTACTTC. Translation gives CASSSAHVGGGQETQYF. The gene calls are TRBV21-1 and TRBJ2-5; TRBD2, as called in the table, went unchecked against the DNA. TRBV21-1 is assigned pseudogene status. The CDR3 runs to 17 residues.

This clonotype was seen at least ten times. V gene TRBV20-1 combines with J gene TRBJ1-6; D unclear. Germline-derived CDR1 and CDR2 are DFQATT and SNEGSKA (reference sequence). The ends were cut back, 6 bases at V and 8 bases at J, with 20 bases in the middle. This CDR3 spans 15 amino acids. CDR3 sequence (DNA): TGCAGTGCCCGAGGAGGACTTCTGGTGGATTCACCCCTCCACTTT. Protein sequence: CSARGGLLVDSPLHF.

This clonotype was observed many times. V and J are TRBV24-1 and TRBJ2-2; TRBD1 matches 11 bases. With V trimmed by 5 bases and J by 5 bases, 9 bases remained unmatched. Germline CDR1 and CDR2: KGHDR and SFDVKD. This CDR3 has 17 amino acids. The CDR3 sequence: CATSGFYGTGGTGELFF. CDR3 nucleotides: TGTGCCACCAGTGGCTTCTATGGGACAGGGGGGACCGGGGAGCTGTTTTTT.

Of note for this clonotype: One end of the junction is discordant with germline, which a read error may explain. The rearrangement joins TRBV7-9 to TRBJ2-6, with TRBD1 as a possible D gene (5 bases). CDR1 is SEHNR and CDR2 is FQNEAQ in the germline V gene (reference sequence). The CDR3 is 13 residues long. DNA of the CDR3: TGTGCCAGCAGCTCCTCTGGGGCCAACGTCCCGACTTTC. This translates into CASSSSGANVPTF.

This clonotype was detected many times. In nucleotides, the CDR3 is TGTGCCAGCAGTCGACAGGGGGTGGTTGAGCAGTTCTTC. It yields the protein CASSRQGVVEQFF. The chain combines TRBV12-3 or TRBV12-4 with TRBJ2-1, with 9 bases that match TRBD1. Trimming removed 5 bases from V and 9 bases from J; junction bases left unmatched: 5. This CDR3 region has 13 residues.

A remark on this clonotype: A much larger clonotype is one base distant, so this may be a read error. The chain links TRBV20-1 to TRBJ1-1, with D hard to call. V lost 3 bases and J lost 5, with 10 bases in between. The CDR3 is made up of 12 amino acids. In germline, CDR1 is DFQATT, CDR2 SNEGSKA (reference sequence). The CDR3 coding sequence is TGCAGTGCTAGCCAGTGTCGGACTGAAGCTTTCTTT. This translates into CSASQCRTEAFF.

As to this clonotype: The conserved phenylalanine or tryptophan normally closing the CDR3 is absent here, so this likely arose from a read error. The chain combines TRBV6-1 with TRBJ2-5, with 7 bases identical to TRBD2. Looked up from germline, CDR1 is MNHNS and CDR2 is SASEGT. This CDR3 comprises 20 residues. The ends lost 1 base at V and 0 bases at J; junction bases unmatched: 17. CDR3 region: CASSEDLGGRARVYQETQYL. The CDR3 bases are TGTGCCAGCAGTGAAGATCTAGGAGGGAGGGCCCGGGTGTACCAAGAGACCCAGTACCTT.

This clonotype has ten or more counts. The rearrangement links TRBV12-3 or TRBV12-4 to TRBJ2-1; 14 bases fit TRBD2. The CDR3 has 17 amino acids. V shed 3 bases and J 7 bases; nucleotides not matched to a gene: 8. The CDR3, as DNA: TGTGCCAGCAGTTTCCCGGGACTAGCGGGAGCATTGAATGAGCAGTTCTTC. Protein sequence: CASSFPGLAGALNEQFF.

This clonotype was seen repeatedly, ten times or more. J is TRBJ2-1 and V is TRBV4-1; 8 nucleotides match TRBD2. Trimming removed 0 bases from V and 5 bases from J; junction bases left unmatched: 9. Germline CDR1 is MGHRA and CDR2 is YSYEKL. The CDR3 is made up of 17 amino acids. CDR3: CASSQDRGGYGNNEQFF. In DNA, the CDR3 is TGCGCCAGCAGCCAAGATCGGGGGGGCTATGGAAACAATGAGCAGTTCTTC.

This clonotype was observed at least ten times. CDR3 loop: CASSPARSHEQFF. CDR3 nucleotide sequence: TGTGCCAGCAGTCCCGCTCGAAGCCATGAGCAGTTCTTC. V gene TRBV12-3 or TRBV12-4 combines with J gene TRBJ2-1; D not certain. Trimming shortened V by 5 bases and J by 8 bases, and 13 bases separated the two germline ends. This CDR3 contains 13 residues.

This clonotype has at least ten counts. The CDR3 sequence is CASSLHGNTIYF. For the CDR3, the DNA is TGTGCCAGCAGCTTACATGGAAACACCATATATTTT. V gene TRBV7-9 combines with J gene TRBJ1-3; D is undetermined. The germline CDR1 and CDR2 sequences are SEHNR and FQNEAQ (reference sequence). This CDR3 has 12 residues. V lost 2 bases and J 3 bases, leaving 2 bases between the germline ends.

This clonotype was observed many times. This rearrangement joins TRBV24-1 to TRBJ2-1; 7 bases align to TRBD2. The CDR3 is made up of 13 amino acids. J lost 9 bases, V lost 5 bases, and 6 bases had no gene match. The germline gives CDR1 KGHDR, CDR2 SFDVKD. This CDR3 reads CATSVPGGIEQFF. CDR3 in DNA: TGTGCCACCAGTGTTCCCGGGGGGATTGAGCAGTTCTTC.

In its sample, this clonotype is medium-sized. V is TRBV7-2 and J is TRBJ2-1; D unresolved. The CDR3 sequence is 12 residues long. V was pared by 3 bases and J by 4 bases, with 4 bases between. Looked up from germline, CDR1 is SGHTA and CDR2 is FQGNSA. Here the CDR3 DNA reads TGTGCCAGCAGCTTCGGATACAATGAGCAGTTCTTC. Its protein is CASSFGYNEQFF.

This clonotype was counted ten times or more. CDR3 in DNA: TGCAGTGCTAGCCGGACTAGCGGGAGGCCGGAGCAGTTCTTC. It encodes CSASRTSGRPEQFF. The J gene is TRBJ2-1, the V gene TRBV20-1; 14 nucleotides align to TRBD2. Germline assignment: CDR1 DFQATT and CDR2 SNEGSKA (reference sequence). Germline trimming cut 3 bases from V and 10 bases from J; bases unmatched to any gene: 5. This CDR3 spans 14 amino acids.

This clonotype was recorded many times. The rearrangement uses TRBV20-1 and TRBJ2-7; TRBD2 matches at 7 bases. Trimming cost V 6 bases and J 4 bases; bases outside gene matches: 18. The CDR3 spans 16 residues. Germline V gene data show CDR1 as DFQATT and CDR2 as SNEGSKA (reference sequence). The CDR3 DNA follows: TGCAGTGCCATAGGACTAGACCTTACGATGGATTACGAGCAGTACTTC. This encodes CSAIGLDLTMDYEQYF.

In its sample, this clonotype was seen many times. The chain couples TRBV7-9 to TRBJ2-1, with D perhaps matching TRBD1 (5 bases). The V gene's germline CDR1 is SEHNR and CDR2 FQNEAQ (reference sequence). Trimming removed 5 bases at V and 7 bases at J, with 15 bases between. This CDR3 contains 14 residues. The CDR3 protein is CASSPNLRTNEQFF. The CDR3 DNA is TGTGCCAGCAGCCCGAACCTACGGACAAATGAGCAGTTCTTC. Full variable domain (rest looked up from reference TRBV7-9 and TRBJ2-1): DTGVSQNPRHKITKRGQNVTFRCDPISEHNRLYWYRQTLGQGPEFLTYFQNEAQLEKSRLLSDRFSAERPKGSFSTLEIQRTEQGDSAMYLCASSPNLRTNEQFFGPGTRLTVL.

Many counts were recorded for this clonotype. This chain connects TRBV7-2 to TRBJ2-6; tentative D call: TRBD1 (6 bases). V lost 4 bases and J 0 bases, leaving 16 bases between the germline ends. CDR3 length: 18 amino acids. Per germline, CDR1 SGHTA and CDR2 FQGNSA. DNA for the CDR3: TGTGCCAGCAGCTCACAGGGTGGGCTAAGCTCTGGGGCCAACGTCCTGACTTTC. Protein sequence: CASSSQGGLSSGANVLTF.

A few counts support this clonotype. The gene calls are TRBV7-6 and TRBJ1-1; the D gene is possibly TRBD1 (6 bases). Per the germline V gene, CDR1 is SGHVS and CDR2 is FNYEAQ. V was trimmed by 4 bases and J by 6 bases, leaving 12 bases between them. The CDR3 consists of 13 residues. As DNA, the CDR3 is TGTGCCAGCAGCTGGAGACAGGCCTCTGAAGCTTTCTTT. Translated, it gives CASSWRQASEAFF.

V gene TRBV7-7 combines with J gene TRBJ2-5, with TRBD1 matching 10 bases. V shed 5 bases, J shed 4 bases, and the junction held 7 bases outside the gene matches. Germline CDR1 and CDR2: SSHAT and FNYEAQ (reference sequence). The CDR3 loop spans 15 amino acids. CDR3 DNA: TGTGCCAGCAGCCCCGGGACAGGGGTTAGAGAGACCCAGTACTTC. Protein sequence: CASSPGTGVRETQYF.

Many counts were recorded for this clonotype. V gene TRBV2 combines with J gene TRBJ2-7; 16 nucleotides align to TRBD2. Germline-derived CDR1 and CDR2 are SNHLY and FYNNEI. Germline trimming cut 5 bases from V and 1 base from J; bases unmatched to any gene: 11. CDR3 length: 19 residues. This CDR3 is CASSQDRGGLAGGSYEQYF. DNA of the CDR3: TGTGCCAGCAGTCAAGACAGGGGGGGACTAGCGGGAGGGTCCTACGAGCAGTACTTC.

This clonotype was seen ten or more times. This sequence joins TRBV5-6 and TRBJ2-7, with a tentative D call TRBD1 (6 bases). CDR3 length: 14 residues. Germline lookup yields CDR1 SGHDT and CDR2 YYEEEE. Trimming removed 2 bases from V and 3 bases from J, with 12 bases in between. CDR3 sequence: CASSFAGQYYEQYF. As DNA, the CDR3 is TGTGCCAGCAGCTTCGCAGGACAGTACTACGAGCAGTACTTC.

This chain uses TRBV5-1 with TRBJ2-1; 8 bases match TRBD2. Germline V gene data show CDR1 as SGHRS and CDR2 as YFSETQ. V dropped 5 bases and J dropped 4; count of bases not matched to a gene: 8. The CDR3 contains 15 residues. CDR3 in DNA: TGCGCCAGCAGTTACGCTTCGGGGGGGTACAATGAGCAGTTCTTC. It encodes CASSYASGGYNEQFF. Combining the CDR3 with reference TRBV5-1 and TRBJ2-1 gives the whole variable domain KAGVTQTPRYLIKTRGQQVTLSCSPISGHRSVSWYQQTPGQGLQFLFEYFSETQRNKGNFPGRFSGRQFSNSRSEMNVSTLELGDSALYLCASSYASGGYNEQFFGPGTRLTVL.

The chain links TRBV3-1 to TRBJ2-7; tentatively, D is TRBD2 (6 bases). V lost 2 bases, J lost 1 base, and 9 bases lay in between. CDR3 size: 14 residues. Germline CDR1 LGHDT, CDR2 YNNKEL (reference sequence). CDR3 protein: CASSQLALSYEQYF. In nucleotides, the CDR3 is TGTGCCAGCAGCCAACTAGCGTTGTCCTACGAGCAGTACTTC.

This clonotype was recorded many times. The rearrangement uses TRBV21-1 and TRBJ2-7; the table's D call, TRBD2, has no DNA check behind it. TRBV21-1 is a recognized pseudogene. The CDR3 is 16 residues long. The CDR3: CASSTRSAYFSYEQYF. The CDR3 nucleotides read TGTGCCAGCAGCACCAGGAGTGCCTATTTTTCCTACGAGCAGTACTTC.

This clonotype was seen at least ten times. V and J are TRBV12-3 or TRBV12-4 and TRBJ2-5; a weak D match, TRBD1 (6 bases). CDR3 size: 14 residues. The V and J ends lost 5 bases and 10 bases respectively, with 20 bases between them. CDR3 sequence reads: CASSAPGHAPHQYF. CDR3 in DNA: TGTGCCAGCAGTGCTCCGGGACACGCACCCCACCAGTACTTC.